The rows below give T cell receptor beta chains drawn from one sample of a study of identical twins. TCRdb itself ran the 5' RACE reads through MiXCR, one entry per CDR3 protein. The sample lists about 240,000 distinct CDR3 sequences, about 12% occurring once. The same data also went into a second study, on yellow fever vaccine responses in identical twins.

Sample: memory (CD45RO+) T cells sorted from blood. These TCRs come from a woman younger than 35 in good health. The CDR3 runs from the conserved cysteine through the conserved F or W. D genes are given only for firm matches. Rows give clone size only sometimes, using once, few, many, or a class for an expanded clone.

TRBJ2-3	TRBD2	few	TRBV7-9	TGTGCCAGCAGCCAAGGACTAGCGGACGTGCGAGATACGCAGTATTTT	CASSQGLADVRDTQYF
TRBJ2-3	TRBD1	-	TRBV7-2	TGTGCCAGCAGCGAGACAGGGGGCGTGGGAACAGATACGCAGTATTTT	CASSETGGVGTDTQYF
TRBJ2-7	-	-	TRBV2	TGTGCCAGCAGGGCAGGGAGTAGGGGTCCCTCCTACGAGCAGTACTTC	CASRAGSRGPSYEQYF
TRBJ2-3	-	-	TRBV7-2	TGTTCCAGCAGCTCCGGCGACGGGCGAGCCTTGGATACGCAGTATTTT	CSSSSGDGRALDTQYF
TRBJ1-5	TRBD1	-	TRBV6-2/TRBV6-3	TGTGCCAGCAGGACCCTTGGGACAGGGGGCGGCAATCAGCCCCAGCATTTT	CASRTLGTGGGNQPQHF
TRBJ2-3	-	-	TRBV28	TGTGCCAGCAGTTTAGGGCAGCTCCCTGATACGCAGTATTTT	CASSLGQLPDTQYF
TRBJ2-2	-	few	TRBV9	TGTGCCAGCAGCGTAGCTAACCAGGCCGGGGAGCTGTTTTTT	CASSVANQAGELFF
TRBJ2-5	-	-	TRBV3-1	TGTGCCAGCAGGCGCGAAGGGGTCGGCGTCCAAGAGACCCAGTACTTC	CASRREGVGVQETQYF
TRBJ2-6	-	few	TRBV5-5	TGTGCCAGCAGCTTGGGACCTAACGAGGCCAACGTCCTGACTTTC	CASSLGPNEANVLTF
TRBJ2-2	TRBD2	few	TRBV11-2	TGTGCCAGCAGCTTTCGACTAGCGGGAGCGTCCTGGCCCGGGGAGCTGTTTTTT	CASSFRLAGASWPGELFF
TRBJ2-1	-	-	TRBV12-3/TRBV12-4	TGTGCCAGCAGTCCGTCCATACCCGGCTCCTACAATGAGCAGTTCTTC	CASSPSIPGSYNEQFF
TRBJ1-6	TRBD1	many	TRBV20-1	TGCAGTGCTAGCACCGGGACAGGGGGTCGAAGCCTCCACTTT	CSASTGTGGRSLHF
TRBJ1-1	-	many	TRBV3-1	TGTGCCAGCAGGAAGACAGAGAACACTGAAGCTTTCTTT	CASRKTENTEAFF
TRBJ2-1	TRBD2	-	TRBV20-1	TGCAGTGCTAGAGAGACCGGGACTAGCCCCAATGAGCAGTTCTTC	CSARETGTSPNEQFF
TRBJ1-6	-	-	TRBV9	TGTGCCAGCAGCGCAGAGGACAGACATAATTCACCCCTCCACTTT	CASSAEDRHNSPLHF
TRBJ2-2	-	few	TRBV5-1	TGCGCCAGCAGCTTGGTTAGTCCCGACACCGGGGAGCTGTTTTTT	CASSLVSPDTGELFF
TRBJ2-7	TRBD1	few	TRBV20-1	TGCAGTGCTAGTTATGGCACAGGGGGATTAAGCGAGCAGTACTTC	CSASYGTGGLSEQYF
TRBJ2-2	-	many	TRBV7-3	TGTGCCAGCAGCTTAAACAGGGCCGGGGAGCTGTTTTTT	CASSLNRAGELFF
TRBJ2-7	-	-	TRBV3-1	TGTGCCAGCAGCCAAGACGTAATAGGAACGTCCTACGAGCAGTACTTC	CASSQDVIGTSYEQYF
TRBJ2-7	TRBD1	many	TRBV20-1	TGCAGTGCTAGATTAATGGGGACAGACCACGAGCAGTACTTC	CSARLMGTDHEQYF
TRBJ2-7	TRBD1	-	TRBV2	TGTGCCAGCAGTTTTGACAGGGATGGCGAGCAGTACTTC	CASSFDRDGEQYF
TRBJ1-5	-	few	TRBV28	TGTGCCAGCAGCACGACAGGCAGAGGCCAGCCCCAGCATTTT	CASSTTGRGQPQHF
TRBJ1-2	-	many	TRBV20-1	TGCAGTGCTAGCCCCGGAAACTATGGCTACACCTTC	CSASPGNYGYTF
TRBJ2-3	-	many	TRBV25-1	TGTGCCAGCAGTATGAAAGATACGCAGTATTTT	CASSMKDTQYF
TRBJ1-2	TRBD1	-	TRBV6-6	TGTGCCAGCAGGGCAGGGGGTGGCTACACCTTC	CASRAGGGYTF
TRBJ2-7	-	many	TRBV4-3	TGCGCCAGCAGCCAAGATCTTGGGCACGAGCAGTACTTC	CASSQDLGHEQYF
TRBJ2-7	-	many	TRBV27	TGTGCCAGCAGTTTTACCGGGCCCTCCTACGAGCAGTACTTC	CASSFTGPSYEQYF
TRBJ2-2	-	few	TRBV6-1	TGTGCCATCAGGGCCGGATACTCGAACACCGGGGAGCTGTTTTTT	CAIRAGYSNTGELFF
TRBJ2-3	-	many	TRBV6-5	TGTGCCAGCAGTTACTCGGAGGAGGGGGCCATAGATACGCAGTATTTT	CASSYSEEGAIDTQYF
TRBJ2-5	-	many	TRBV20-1	TGCAGTGCTTCACCGGGACTTCATGAAGAGACCCAGTACTTC	CSASPGLHEETQYF
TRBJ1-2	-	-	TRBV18	TGTGCCAGCTCACCGGATATCCCGTTGTATGGCTACACCTTC	CASSPDIPLYGYTF
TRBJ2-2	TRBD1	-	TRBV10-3	TGTGCCATCAGTGAGATACAGGGGGCAGGAGAGCTGTTTTTT	CAISEIQGAGELFF
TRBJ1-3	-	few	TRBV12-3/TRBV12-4	TGTGCCAGCAGTTTCGATGCGGCAAACACCATATATTTT	CASSFDAANTIYF
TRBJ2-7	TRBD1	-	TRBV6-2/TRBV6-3	TGTGCCAGCAAGCCGGGACAGAACTACGAGCAGTACTTC	CASKPGQNYEQYF
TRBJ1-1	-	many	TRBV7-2	TGTGCCAGCGGACAGTCTATTTGGGCTTTCTTT	CASGQSIWAFF
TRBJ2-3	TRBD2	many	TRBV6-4	TGTGCCAGCAGTCAAAGCGGGGGCAGCACAGATACGCAGTATTTT	CASSQSGGSTDTQYF
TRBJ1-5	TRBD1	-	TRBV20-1	TGCAGTGCTAGGGGTCTGACAGGGGGGGGTCAGCCCCAGCATTTT	CSARGLTGGGQPQHF
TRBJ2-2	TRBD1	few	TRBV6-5	TGTGCCAGCAGTTACTGGACAGGGGGCGGTCGGAACACCGGGGAGCTGTTTTTT	CASSYWTGGGRNTGELFF
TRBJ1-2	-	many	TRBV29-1	TGCAGCGTTGAAGATGACAGCACTAACTATGGCTACACCTTC	CSVEDDSTNYGYTF
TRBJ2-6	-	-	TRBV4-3	TGCGCCAGCAGCCAAGGGGGGGGCGGTGGGGCCAACGTCCTGACTTTC	CASSQGGGGGANVLTF
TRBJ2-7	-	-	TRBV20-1	TGCAGTGCACACATCGTCCAGGGGGAGCAGTACTTC	CSAHIVQGEQYF